These T cell receptor beta chains were read from a single sample in a study of T cell repertoires in cytomegalovirus infection. TCRdb reprocessed the reads via MiXCR and lists one record per CDR3 protein. The sample carries around 99,000 distinct CDR3 sequences, about 30% recorded once. Antigens for these TCRs are unknown. Here the sequenced sample was CD8+ T cells from cultured PBMCs, taken from culture after CMV antigen stimulation. The origin of the receptors is a human donor in good health (CMV status not recorded). Some clones in this sample may be carry-over from other donors' samples. Each CDR3 is given with its conserved first and last residue. A D gene is named only where the DNA matches it firmly. Clone size is stated in some rows and not others, as once, few, many or a class when expanded.

>TRBV27|-|-|TRBJ1-5
CASSHDRSNQPQHF
TGTGCCAGCAGTCACGACAGGAGCAATCAGCCCCAGCATTTT
>TRBV2|-|-|TRBJ2-3
CASSGEDTQYF
TGTGCCAGCAGTGGTGAAGATACGCAGTATTTT
>TRBV19|-|TRBD1|TRBJ2-7
CASSSGQTPPHEQYF
TGTGCCAGTAGTTCGGGACAGACCCCCCCTCACGAGCAGTACTTC
>TRBV19|-|-|TRBJ1-5
CASSRQERQDQPQHF
TGTGCCAGTAGTCGACAGGAAAGGCAAGATCAGCCCCAGCATTTT
>TRBV19|few|-|TRBJ2-7
CASSISSGAYEQYF
TGTGCCAGTAGTATATCGTCAGGGGCCTACGAGCAGTACTTC
>TRBV10-3|-|TRBD2|TRBJ2-1
CAISESMAGEYNEQFF
TGTGCCATCAGTGAGTCTATGGCGGGGGAATACAATGAGCAGTTCTTC
>TRBV7-9|many|-|TRBJ2-3
CASSFLGGDTDTQYF
TGTGCCAGCAGCTTTCTAGGGGGGGACACAGATACGCAGTATTTT
>TRBV12-3/TRBV12-4|-|TRBD2|TRBJ2-1
CASSPDAGVRNEQFF
TGTGCCAGCAGCCCGGATGCGGGGGTCCGCAATGAGCAGTTCTTC
>TRBV12-3/TRBV12-4|-|TRBD1|TRBJ1-4
CASSLGQGGEKLFF
TGTGCCAGCAGTTTAGGACAGGGCGGCGAAAAACTGTTTTTT
>TRBV15|few|-|TRBJ1-1
CATSGQGGYTEAFF
TGTGCCACCAGCGGGCAGGGCGGATACACTGAAGCTTTCTTT
>TRBV7-6|-|-|TRBJ2-2
CASSFLDGELFF
TGTGCCAGCAGCTTCCTTGACGGGGAGCTGTTTTTT
>TRBV28|-|-|TRBJ1-1
CASSLNAEAFF
TGTGCCAGCAGTTTAAACGCTGAAGCTTTCTTT
>TRBV5-6|-|-|TRBJ2-5
CASSLTDDRYRETQYF
TGTGCCAGCAGCTTAACCGACGATAGATACAGGGAGACCCAGTACTTC
>TRBV12-3/TRBV12-4|few|-|TRBJ2-2
CASSFPGLGSGELFF
TGTGCCAGCAGTTTCCCGGGCCTGGGGTCCGGGGAGCTGTTTTTT
>TRBV6-1|-|TRBD2|TRBJ2-5
CASSELASGGLTRETQYF
TGTGCCAGCAGTGAATTAGCTAGCGGGGGCCTAACTCGGGAGACCCAGTACTTC
>TRBV6-1|many|-|TRBJ1-5
CASSDLYSNQPQHF
TGTGCCAGCAGTGACCTTTATAGCAATCAGCCCCAGCATTTT
>TRBV7-2|once|TRBD2|TRBJ2-7
CASTITGGAYEQYF
TGTGCCAGCACCATTACTGGGGGGGCCTACGAGCAGTACTTC
>TRBV27|few|TRBD1|TRBJ2-2
CASGHRGTGELFF
TGTGCCAGCGGACACAGGGGAACCGGGGAGCTGTTTTTT
>TRBV29-1|-|TRBD1|TRBJ1-2
CSVGGDRGEGYTF
TGCAGCGTCGGGGGGGACAGGGGCGAGGGCTACACCTTC
>TRBV6-5|-|-|TRBJ2-1
CASSHPGGNEQFF
TGTGCCAGCAGCCACCCCGGGGGCAATGAGCAGTTCTTC
>TRBV10-3|-|TRBD1|TRBJ2-1
CAISDPGQSSSYNEQFF
TGTGCCATCAGTGACCCGGGACAGTCGAGCTCCTACAATGAGCAGTTCTTC
>TRBV20-1|-|-|TRBJ2-1
CSASPLSGPNYNEQFF
TGCAGTGCTAGTCCTCTCTCAGGGCCAAACTACAATGAGCAGTTCTTC
>TRBV27|-|-|TRBJ1-5
CATPGLPRTPQHF
TGTGCCACCCCGGGCCTTCCACGGACGCCCCAGCATTTT
>TRBV15|-|-|TRBJ2-3
CATSREMEGASTDTQYF
TGTGCCACCAGCAGAGAGATGGAGGGGGCTAGCACAGATACGCAGTATTTT
>TRBV7-9|-|-|TRBJ1-1
CASSLDQGLVTEAFF
TGTGCCAGCAGCTTAGATCAGGGGTTGGTCACTGAAGCTTTCTTT
>TRBV12-3/TRBV12-4|many|-|TRBJ2-2
CASSLPDTGPAGELFF
TGTGCCAGCAGTCTCCCGGACACCGGACCGGCCGGGGAGCTGTTTTTT
>TRBV19|-|-|TRBJ2-3
CASSTTEITDTQYF
TGTGCCAGTAGTACGACAGAGATCACAGATACGCAGTATTTT
>TRBV28|many|TRBD2|TRBJ2-1
CASSLSPPGGGADEQFF
TGTGCCAGCAGTTTATCCCCTCCGGGCGGGGGGGCCGATGAGCAGTTCTTC
>TRBV7-9|many|-|TRBJ2-7
CASSLAETYEQYF
TGTGCCAGCAGCTTAGCAGAGACCTACGAGCAGTACTTC
>TRBV2|-|-|TRBJ2-7
CASQTGLYEQYF
TGTGCCAGCCAGACAGGATTATACGAGCAGTACTTC
>TRBV7-6|few|TRBD1|TRBJ2-3
CASRPRQGARDTQYF
TGTGCCAGCAGGCCTAGACAGGGGGCGAGAGATACGCAGTATTTT
>TRBV6-5|-|TRBD2|TRBJ2-1
CASSYSSGLGIYNEQFF
TGTGCCAGCAGTTACTCCAGTGGACTAGGGATTTACAATGAGCAGTTCTTC
>TRBV19|-|TRBD1|TRBJ2-7
CASSALGQGLYEQYF
TGTGCCAGTAGTGCCTTGGGACAGGGCCTCTACGAGCAGTACTTC
>TRBV28|many|TRBD1|TRBJ2-2
CASSSLLTGLKINTGELFF
TGTGCCAGCAGTTCGCTACTGACAGGGTTGAAGATAAACACCGGGGAGCTGTTTTTT
>TRBV7-6|few|TRBD2|TRBJ2-3
CASSSPGTSADTQYF
TGTGCCAGCAGCTCGCCCGGGACTAGTGCAGATACGCAGTATTTT
>TRBV7-6|-|TRBD1|TRBJ2-5
CASSYGTGQETQYF
TGTGCCAGCAGCTACGGGACAGGCCAAGAGACCCAGTACTTC
>TRBV14|-|TRBD2|TRBJ2-7
CASSQEAARGATTYEQYF
TGTGCCAGCAGCCAAGAAGCGGCGCGGGGGGCTACAACTTACGAGCAGTACTTC
>TRBV7-9|-|-|TRBJ1-3
CASSSGLFSGNTIYF
TGTGCCAGCAGCTCGGGACTATTTTCTGGAAACACCATATATTTT
>TRBV28|few|TRBD1|TRBJ2-3
CASSPSGGFSDTQYF
TGTGCCAGCAGCCCGTCAGGGGGCTTTTCAGATACGCAGTATTTT
>TRBV4-1|many|-|TRBJ1-5
CASSQVAVTGSNQPQHF
TGCGCCAGCAGCCAAGTTGCCGTGACAGGCAGCAATCAGCCCCAGCATTTT
>TRBV30|-|TRBD1|TRBJ2-7
CASDRAHSSYEQYF
TGTGCCTCAGACAGGGCCCACAGCTCCTACGAGCAGTACTTC
>TRBV12-3/TRBV12-4|-|TRBD1|TRBJ2-7
CASRTTGGYEQYF
TGTGCCAGCAGGACGACAGGGGGCTACGAGCAGTACTTC
>TRBV7-8|many|TRBD1|TRBJ1-5
CASSSGAGGSNQPQHF
TGTGCCAGCAGCTCGGGGGCAGGGGGGAGCAATCAGCCCCAGCATTTT